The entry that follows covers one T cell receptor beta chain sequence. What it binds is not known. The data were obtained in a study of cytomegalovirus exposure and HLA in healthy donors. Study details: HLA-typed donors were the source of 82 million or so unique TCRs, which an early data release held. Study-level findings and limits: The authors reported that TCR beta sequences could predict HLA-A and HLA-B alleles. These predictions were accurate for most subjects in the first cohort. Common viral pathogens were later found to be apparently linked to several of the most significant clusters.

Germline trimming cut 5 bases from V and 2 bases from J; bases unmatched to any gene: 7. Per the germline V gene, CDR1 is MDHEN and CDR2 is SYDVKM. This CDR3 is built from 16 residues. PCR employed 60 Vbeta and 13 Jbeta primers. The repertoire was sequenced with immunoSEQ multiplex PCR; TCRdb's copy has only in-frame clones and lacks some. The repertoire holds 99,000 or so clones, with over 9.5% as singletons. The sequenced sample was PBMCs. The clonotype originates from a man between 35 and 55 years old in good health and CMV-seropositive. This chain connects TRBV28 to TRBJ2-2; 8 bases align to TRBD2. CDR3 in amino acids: CASSGLAGGNTGELFF. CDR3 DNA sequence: TGTGCCAGCAGTGGCTTGGCGGGAGGCAACACCGGGGAGCTGTTTTTT.